These 21 T cell receptor beta chains came from one sample sequenced in a study of Graves' ophthalmopathy and Graves' hyperthyroidism. Investigators amplified TCR beta CDR3 regions from RNA transcripts. Investigators did first-round RT-PCR with HTBI primers, then second-round multiplex PCR. TCRdb re-derived calls from the multiplex PCR reads in MiXCR, one entry per CDR3 protein. The table includes about 660,000 distinct CDR3 sequences, 35% to 45% detected once. The sample consisted of peripheral blood. The receptors shown here come from an adult man with Graves' ophthalmopathy.

This clonotype was recorded many times. V usage is TRBV14 and J usage is TRBJ1-2; D is undetermined. The CDR3 is made up of 14 amino acids. Germline CDR1 is SGHDN and CDR2 is FVKESK. Trimming pared 1 base from V and 0 bases from J, leaving 6 bases between. The CDR3 reads CASSQGTSNYGYTF. The CDR3 DNA sequence: TGTGCCAGCAGCCAAGGGACCTCTAACTATGGCTACACCTTC.

The table lists this clonotype with a few counts. V gene TRBV11-3 combines with J gene TRBJ1-2; D is ambiguous. The CDR3 extends over 14 amino acids. V lost 4 bases and J lost 1, with 10 bases in between. Looked up from germline, CDR1 is SGHNT and CDR2 is YENEEA. CDR3 sequence (DNA): TGTGCCAGCAGCTCTTCGATCAATAACTATGGCTACACCTTC. Its translation is CASSSSINNYGYTF.

This clonotype was found many times. The chain recombines TRBV2 with TRBJ2-5; 7 bases are shared with TRBD2. CDR1 and CDR2 (germline): SNHLY, FYNNEI. The CDR3 is 16 residues long. With V trimmed by 5 bases and J by 5 bases, 14 bases remained unmatched. The CDR3 nucleotides read TGTGCCAGCAGTCAACAGCTGGGAGGGAGCAGGGAGACCCAGTACTTC. This sequence encodes CASSQQLGGSRETQYF.

A few counts support this clonotype. The chain joins TRBV7-6 to TRBJ1-2; D gene ambiguous. V was cut by 1 base and J by 3 bases, with 15 bases left in between. CDR1 is SGHVS and CDR2 is FNYEAQ in the germline V gene. This CDR3 comprises 16 residues. The CDR3 here is CASSLVGRAHYYGYTF. CDR3 bases: TGTGCCAGCAGCTTAGTTGGCAGAGCCCACTACTATGGCTACACCTTC.

The rearrangement joins TRBV7-9 to TRBJ2-5; 11 bases line up with TRBD2. Germline V gene data show CDR1 as SEHNR and CDR2 as FQNEAQ (reference sequence). The CDR3 is made up of 15 amino acids. V trimming: 9 bases; J trimming: 0 bases; junction bases outside the gene matches: 6. CDR3 sequence (DNA): TGTGCCAGTACTATAGCGGGAGGGAACCAAGAGACCCAGTACTTC. Translated, it gives CASTIAGGNQETQYF.

The rearrangement links TRBV20-1 to TRBJ2-2, with D unclear. Germline-derived CDR1 and CDR2 are DFQATT and SNEGSKA (reference sequence). The CDR3 spans 11 residues. The V end lost 5 bases, the J end lost 5 bases, and 6 bases lay between the germline ends. CDR3 sequence reads: CSAPHTGELFF. CDR3 bases: TGCAGTGCTCCCCATACCGGGGAGCTGTTTTTT.

This clonotype occurred many times. The chain has TRBV3-1 and TRBJ1-2; maybe TRBD1 (6 bases). The CDR3 runs to 11 residues. V was pared by 8 bases and J by 11 bases, with 15 bases between. The germline V gene has CDR1 LGHDT and CDR2 YNNKEL (reference sequence). The CDR3 nucleotides are TGTGCCAGCGGAAGGGGGTTATGGTACACCTTC. It yields the protein CASGRGLWYTF.

Of note for this clonotype: The conserved phenylalanine or tryptophan is not found at the CDR3 terminus, so this likely reflects a read error. It is unclear where the CDR3 begins or ends on the DNA, so no DNA is shown, and the CDR3 is as TCRdb lists it. The J gene is TRBJ2-6, the V gene TRBV5-1; the table's D call, TRBD2, was not checked against the DNA. The CDR3 spans 12 residues, counting both ends. CDR1 and CDR2 from the germline V gene are SGHRS and YFSETQ. CDR3 sequence: CASSLAFSGTSY.

This clonotype has ten or more counts. This sequence joins TRBV19 and TRBJ1-5, with 9 bases lining up with TRBD1. V trimming: 6 bases; J trimming: 2 bases; junction bases outside the gene matches: 5. CDR1 and CDR2 from the germline V gene are LNHDA and SQIVND (reference sequence). The CDR3 has 15 amino acids. The CDR3 DNA reads as TGTGCCAGTAGAGACAGGACAGGGGGCAATCAGCCCCAGCATTTT. Translation gives CASRDRTGGNQPQHF.

Ten or more counts support this clonotype. One end of the junction is discordant with germline, which a read error may explain. This chain connects TRBV10-3 to TRBJ1-5, with D unclear. Germline V CDR1 and CDR2: ENHRY, SYGVKD. The CDR3 consists of 13 residues. CDR3 in amino acids: CASSTLGNQPQHF. CDR3 nucleotide sequence: TGTGCCAGCAGTACGCTTGGCAATCAGCCCCAGCATTTT.

Ten or more counts support this clonotype. The chain joins TRBV20-1 to TRBJ2-7; the D gene is possibly TRBD1 (6 bases). Germline values: CDR1 DFQATT, CDR2 SNEGSKA (reference sequence). The CDR3 is 12 residues long. Deletions cut 6 bases from V and 3 bases from J, with 12 bases between. Here the CDR3 reads CSAPTGSYEQYF. The CDR3, as DNA: TGCAGTGCGCCCACAGGGAGCTACGAGCAGTACTTC.

This clonotype was detected ten times or more. This chain joins TRBV19 and TRBJ1-2; unclear D gene. The CDR3 consists of 14 residues. Germline CDR1 is LNHDA and CDR2 is SQIVND (reference sequence). The V end lost 0 bases, the J end lost 6 bases, and 11 bases lay between the germline ends. The DNA of the CDR3 is TGTGCCAGTAGTATAGAGGCTCTCGGGAATGGCTACACCTTC. It translates to CASSIEALGNGYTF.

With respect to this clonotype: One end of the junction is discordant with germline, which a read error may explain. The CDR3 is CASSLTGVVDGYEQYF. CDR3 in DNA: TGCGCCAGCAGCTTGACAGGGGTAGTGGATGGCTACGAGCAGTACTTC. J is TRBJ2-7 and V is TRBV9, with 8 bases identical to TRBD1. The CDR3 runs to 16 residues. Germline V gene lookup returns CDR1 SGDLS and CDR2 YYNGEE.

At least ten counts were recorded for this clonotype. This sequence joins TRBV7-9 and TRBJ1-5, with TRBD1 as a possible D gene (5 bases). V lost 6 bases to trimming and J lost 7 bases, with 16 bases between them. Germline V lookup: CDR1 SEHNR, CDR2 FQNEAQ (reference sequence). The CDR3 runs 14 residues. The CDR3 nucleotides read TGTGCCAGCAGTGCAACTACAAGGGGACAGCCCCAGCATTTT. Residues: CASSATTRGQPQHF.

This clonotype was detected many times. V gene TRBV12-3 or TRBV12-4 combines with J gene TRBJ1-1; maybe TRBD1 (6 bases). This CDR3 has 15 residues. V was clipped by 7 bases and J by 0 bases, with 15 bases between them. DNA for the CDR3: TGTGCCAGCATCAAGGGGGGTATCGTGAACACTGAAGCTTTCTTT. This sequence encodes CASIKGGIVNTEAFF.

The chain has TRBV15 and TRBJ1-2, with TRBD1 matching over 11 bases. The CDR3 consists of 16 residues. Germline CDR1 is LNHNV and CDR2 is YYDKDF (reference sequence). Unmatched junction bases numbered 7, after V lost 3 bases and J lost 4 bases. The CDR3 DNA is TGTGCCACCAGCAGCGGTGGACAGGGGGCTGTCTATGGCTACACCTTC. Its translation is CATSSGGQGAVYGYTF.

There are many counts of this clonotype. V and J are TRBV20-1 and TRBJ1-2; no reliable D call. V gave up 6 bases and J gave up 8 bases, with 16 bases separating them. The CDR3 extends over 12 amino acids. The germline gives CDR1 DFQATT, CDR2 SNEGSKA (reference sequence). As DNA, the CDR3 is TGCAGTGCCGTCCGGGAGAGTTGGGGCTACACCTTC. Translation: CSAVRESWGYTF.

This clonotype was detected ten times or more. The CDR3 nucleotides read TGTGCCAGTAGTATAGATGGAGGACAGGAAGCTTTCTTT. It translates to CASSIDGGQEAFF. The chain links TRBV19 to TRBJ1-1; possibly TRBD1 for D (6 bases). The CDR3 contains 13 residues. Trimming cost V 0 bases and J 8 bases, with 10 bases left between them. Per the germline V gene, CDR1 is LNHDA and CDR2 is SQIVND (reference sequence).

Many counts were recorded for this clonotype. The V gene is TRBV2, the J gene TRBJ1-5; tentative D call: TRBD1 (5 bases). CDR1 and CDR2 from the germline V gene are SNHLY and FYNNEI. The CDR3 runs 14 residues. Deletions cut 7 bases from V and 3 bases from J, with 13 bases between. The CDR3 nucleotides are TGTGCCAGCAAGGGGACTGAAAACAATCAGCCCCAGCATTTT. It translates to CASKGTENNQPQHF. Using reference TRBV2 and TRBJ1-5 for the parts outside the CDR3, the full variable domain is EPEVTQTPSHQVTQMGQEVILRCVPISNHLYFYWYRQILGQKVEFLVSFYNNEISEKSEIFDDQFSVERPDGSNFTLKIRSTKLEDSAMYFCASKGTENNQPQHFGDGTRLSIL.

This clonotype was counted ten times or more. V is TRBV20-1 and J is TRBJ2-2; maybe TRBD1 (6 bases). The ends were cut back, 5 bases at V and 3 bases at J, with 13 bases in the middle. The CDR3 runs to 14 residues. Germline-derived CDR1 and CDR2 are DFQATT and SNEGSKA (reference sequence). This CDR3 is CSAPGTPDTGELFF. The CDR3 DNA sequence: TGCAGTGCTCCTGGGACACCTGACACCGGGGAGCTGTTTTTT.

This clonotype came up many times. The V and J genes are TRBV29-1 and TRBJ1-1, with D possibly TRBD1 on 6 matching bases. The length of the CDR3 is 13 residues. Germline assignment: CDR1 SQVTM and CDR2 ANQGSEA. Trimming shortened V by 5 bases and J by 0 bases, and 10 bases separated the two germline ends. The CDR3 nucleotides read TGCAGCGTTCTAACAGGGTTGAACACTGAAGCTTTCTTT. Translated, it gives CSVLTGLNTEAFF.